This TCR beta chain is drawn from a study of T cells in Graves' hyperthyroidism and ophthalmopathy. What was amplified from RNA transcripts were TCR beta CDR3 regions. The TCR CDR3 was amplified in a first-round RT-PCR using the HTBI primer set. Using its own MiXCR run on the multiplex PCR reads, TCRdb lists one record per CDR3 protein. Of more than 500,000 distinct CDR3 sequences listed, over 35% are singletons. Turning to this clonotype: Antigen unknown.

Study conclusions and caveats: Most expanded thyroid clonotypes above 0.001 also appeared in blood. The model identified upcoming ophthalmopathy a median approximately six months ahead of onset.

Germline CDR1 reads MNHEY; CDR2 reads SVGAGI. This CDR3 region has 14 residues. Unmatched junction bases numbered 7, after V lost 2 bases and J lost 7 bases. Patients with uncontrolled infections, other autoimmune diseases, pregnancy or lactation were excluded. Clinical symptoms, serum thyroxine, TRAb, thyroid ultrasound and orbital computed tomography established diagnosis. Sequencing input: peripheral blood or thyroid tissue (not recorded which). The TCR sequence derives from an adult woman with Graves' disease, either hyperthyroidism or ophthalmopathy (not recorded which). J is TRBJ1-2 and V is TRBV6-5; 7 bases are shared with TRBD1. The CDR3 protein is CASSYGQGVAGYTF. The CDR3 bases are TGTGCCAGCAGTTACGGGCAGGGGGTGGCTGGCTACACCTTC.